The T cell receptor beta chain under discussion was sequenced for a study of blood T cell repertoires in COVID-19. Study background: Samples taken during acute and convalescent COVID-19 were collected in the United States, Italy and Spain.

Per the original methods: Counts of nucleated cells, estimated from reference gene primer amplification, were obtained. Generated by immunoSEQ multiplex PCR, the TCRdb table keeps only in-frame clones and is missing some. V and J calls and clone size are given by that table; D and trimming were obtained from the DNA. The data show about 230,000 clones, approximately 89% seen once. Germline assignment: CDR1 KGHSH and CDR2 LQKENI. V was pared by 3 bases and J by 5 bases, with 13 bases between. The CDR3 spans 14 residues. Recruitment covered about two dozen US areas and drew participants whose ages spanned roughly 18 to 100 years.

The receptor comes from a woman aged 25 to 45 who had been exposed to COVID-19. J is TRBJ1-2 and V is TRBV18; no reliable D call. The sequenced sample was PBMCs or T cells enriched from blood (not recorded which). CDR3 coding DNA: TGTGCCAGCTCACCGGAGGGCGGAAGTTATGGCTACACCTTC. Protein sequence: CASSPEGGSYGYTF.